The 32 T cell receptor beta chains listed next were all sequenced from one sample in a study of T cell repertoires in cytomegalovirus infection. TCRdb reprocessed the reads via MiXCR and lists one record per CDR3 protein. The sample lists 510,000 or so distinct CDR3 sequences; around 27% were seen once. The sequencing input was PBMCs. These receptors all come from a human donor in good health (CMV status not recorded). Some clones in this sample may be carry-over from other donors' samples.

The chain uses TRBV4-1 and TRBJ2-1, with 10 positions matching TRBD1. Germline V CDR1 and CDR2: MGHRA, YSYEKL. J was trimmed by 2 bases and V by 0 bases; bases with no gene match: 4. The CDR3 is made up of 17 amino acids. The CDR3 DNA reads TGCGCCAGCAGCCAAGATGGGACAGGGGCCCCCTACAATGAGCAGTTCTTC. This codes for CASSQDGTGAPYNEQFF.

The CDR3 DNA reads TGTGCCAGCAGTCCTATGCGGGAGGCTCCAGGGCAGTACTTC. Translation gives CASSPMREAPGQYF. V and J are TRBV28 and TRBJ2-7, with 8 bases that match TRBD2. Germline CDR1 reads MDHEN; CDR2 reads SYDVKM. CDR3 length: 14 amino acids. Germline trimming cut 5 bases from V and 9 bases from J; bases unmatched to any gene: 12.

This chain links TRBV11-2 with TRBJ1-3; no clear D gene. The CDR3 runs 14 residues. V was trimmed by 8 bases and J by 4 bases, leaving 15 bases between them. Germline V gives CDR1 SGHAT, CDR2 FQNNGV. DNA of the CDR3: TGTGCCAGCCTCGAGGCCGGGTCAGGAAACACCATATATTTT. It encodes CASLEAGSGNTIYF.

This clonotype was counted between two and nine times. The genes are TRBV9 and TRBJ2-3; 7 bases fit TRBD1. The germline CDR1 and CDR2 sequences are SGDLS and YYNGEE. This CDR3 has 16 amino acids. V lost 4 bases, J lost 0 bases, and 8 bases stayed unmatched. The CDR3 loop reads CASSPRRGLSTDTQYF. The CDR3 coding sequence is TGTGCCAGCAGCCCCCGAAGGGGGCTTAGCACAGATACGCAGTATTTT.

This clonotype was counted ten times or more. As DNA, the CDR3 is TGTGCCAGCAGGGGACACCAAGAGACCCAGTACTTC. This sequence encodes CASRGHQETQYF. The rearrangement joins TRBV6-2 or TRBV6-3 to TRBJ2-5; possibly TRBD1 or TRBD2 for D (5 bases each). The CDR3 loop spans 12 amino acids. Germline loops: CDR1 MNHEY, CDR2 SVGEGT. With 6 bases removed from V and 0 bases from J, the gap between germline ends came to 5 bases.

V and J are TRBV20-1 and TRBJ1-5; unclear D gene. The germline V and J ends were trimmed by 5 bases and 9 bases, with 17 bases remaining between them. The CDR3 length is 13 residues. The V gene's germline CDR1 is DFQATT and CDR2 SNEGSKA (reference sequence). DNA for the CDR3: TGCAGTGCTTCAGGCGACATCCTCGGGCCCCAGCATTTT. Protein product: CSASGDILGPQHF.

This clonotype was observed at least ten times. V and J are TRBV11-1 and TRBJ2-2; no clear D gene. The V end was cut by 4 bases, the J end by 4 bases, with 16 bases between. In germline, CDR1 is SGHAT, CDR2 FQDESV (reference sequence). There are 16 residues in the CDR3. The CDR3 coding sequence is TGTGCCAGCAGCTCCCGGGCTATGTCGGGCACCGGGGAGCTGTTTTTT. It yields the protein CASSSRAMSGTGELFF.

The gene calls are TRBV2 and TRBJ2-1, with D perhaps matching TRBD2 (6 bases). The ends were cut back, 4 bases at V and 5 bases at J, with 12 bases in the middle. The CDR3 loop spans 14 amino acids. The germline V gene encodes CDR1 SNHLY and CDR2 FYNNEI. In DNA form, the CDR3 reads TGTGCCAGCAGTGTAAGACTAGGCGACAATGAGCAGTTCTTC. Protein product: CASSVRLGDNEQFF.

The rearrangement uses TRBV28 and TRBJ1-1; D is uncertain. CDR1 MDHEN and CDR2 SYDVKM come from the germline V gene. V was shortened by 5 bases and J by 7 bases, with 11 bases between the two germline ends. This CDR3 is built from 12 residues. The CDR3 region has the DNA TGTGCCAGCAGTCCCCGGGTTGATGAAGCTTTCTTT. Amino acid sequence: CASSPRVDEAFF.

This chain uses TRBV28 with TRBJ1-2; 7 bases fit TRBD1. Losses at the gene ends were 6 bases for V and 4 bases for J; bases not matched to a gene: 5. Germline CDR1 and CDR2: MDHEN and SYDVKM. This CDR3 is 13 amino acids long. CDR3 coding DNA: TGTGCCAGCAGACCCGGACAGGTCTATGGCTACACCTTC. This codes for CASRPGQVYGYTF.

The chain is built from TRBV2 and TRBJ1-5; 7 bases line up with TRBD1. The CDR3 is 14 amino acids. In germline, CDR1 is SNHLY, CDR2 FYNNEI. Trimming took 6 bases from V and 4 from J; bases not matched to a gene: 6. CDR3 amino acids: CASRDGTANQPQHF. The CDR3, as DNA: TGTGCCAGCAGAGACGGGACAGCTAATCAGCCCCAGCATTTT.

The chain recombines TRBV5-1 with TRBJ1-1; D gene ambiguous. There are 13 residues in the CDR3. The germline V gene encodes CDR1 SGHRS and CDR2 YFSETQ. Trimming cost V 3 bases and J 2 bases, with 8 bases left between them. In DNA form, the CDR3 reads TGCGCCAGCAGCTCCGTCCTCAACACTGAAGCTTTCTTT. This sequence encodes CASSSVLNTEAFF.

This clonotype was counted a few times. The chain joins TRBV19 to TRBJ1-4, with 7 bases matching TRBD1. J gave up 4 bases and V 0 bases, and 17 bases lay outside the gene matches. The CDR3 loop spans 20 amino acids. Germline loops: CDR1 LNHDA, CDR2 SQIVND (reference sequence). Here the CDR3 reads CASSIDPRQGTQLINEKLFF. CDR3 DNA: TGTGCCAGTAGTATAGATCCGCGACAGGGTACCCAACTTATTAATGAAAAACTGTTTTTT.

The chain is built from TRBV27 and TRBJ2-1; the match to TRBD2 covers 8 bases. Germline CDR1 and CDR2: MNHEY and SMNVEV (reference sequence). The CDR3 loop spans 14 amino acids. V shed 10 bases, J shed 3 bases, and the junction held 8 bases outside the gene matches. The CDR3 reads CATRSGSLYNEQFF. DNA for the CDR3: TGTGCCACCCGCAGCGGGAGCCTCTACAATGAGCAGTTCTTC.

V is TRBV10-3 and J is TRBJ2-2; a weak D match, TRBD1 (5 bases). This CDR3 is 17 amino acids long. Germline V gene lookup returns CDR1 ENHRY and CDR2 SYGVKD. V lost 6 bases, J lost 0 bases, and 17 bases lay in between. CDR3 amino acids: CAISADADSPNTGELFF. The CDR3 bases are TGTGCCATCAGCGCCGATGCAGACAGTCCGAACACCGGGGAGCTGTTTTTT.

This clonotype was counted at least ten times. The junction departs from the called germline gene at one end, perhaps through a read error. V usage is TRBV7-8 and J usage is TRBJ1-1; D not resolved. This CDR3 is 13 amino acids long. Germline CDR1 and CDR2: SGHVS and FQNEAQ. The CDR3 region has the DNA TGTGCCAGCAGCTTAAACCGTAACAGTGAAGCTTTCTTT. It translates to CASSLNRNSEAFF.

The V and J genes are TRBV6-6 and TRBJ1-2; D remains ambiguous. V was pared by 0 bases and J by 4 bases, with 6 bases between. Germline loops: CDR1 MNHNY, CDR2 SVGAGI (reference sequence). The CDR3 totals 13 residues. CDR3 DNA sequence: TGTGCCAGCAGTTACTCAAGACTCTATGGCTACACCTTC. This encodes CASSYSRLYGYTF.

Details on this clonotype: This may arise from a read error, as a much more abundant clone is one base away. The chain employs TRBV28 and TRBJ1-3; D remains ambiguous. The germline CDR1 and CDR2 sequences are MDHEN and SYDVKM. The CDR3 covers 16 residues. V was pared by 3 bases and J by 5 bases, with 17 bases between. In DNA form, the CDR3 reads TGTGCCAGCAGTTTTGTTTTGGGGAACACGAGAAACACCATATATTTT. Its translation is CASSFVLGNTRNTIYF. Combining the CDR3 with reference TRBV28 and TRBJ1-3 gives the whole variable domain DVKVTQSSRYLVKRTGEKVFLECVQDMDHENMFWYRQDPGLGLRLIYFSYDVKMKEKGDIPEGYSVSREKKERFSLILESASTNQTSMYLCASSFVLGNTRNTIYFGEGSWLTVV.

This sequence joins TRBV6-5 and TRBJ2-3; D may be TRBD2 (6 bases). V gave up 0 bases and J gave up 4 bases, with 11 bases separating them. From germline, CDR1 is MNHEY and CDR2 SVGAGI. The CDR3 runs to 15 residues. The CDR3 DNA sequence: TGTGCCAGCAGTTACTCTAGATGGGAGGCAGATACGCAGTATTTT. This translates into CASSYSRWEADTQYF.

The V call is TRBV19, the J call TRBJ1-2, with TRBD1 matching 7 bases. V dropped 4 bases and J dropped 2; count of bases not matched to a gene: 7. Germline CDR1 LNHDA, CDR2 SQIVND (reference sequence). CDR3 length: 15 residues. In DNA, the CDR3 is TGTGCCAGTAGTACCTACAGGGGACCCAACTATGGCTACACCTTC. This codes for CASSTYRGPNYGYTF.

This clonotype came up a few times. The gene calls are TRBV7-8 and TRBJ2-1, with D perhaps matching TRBD2 (6 bases). The germline V and J ends were trimmed by 7 bases and 3 bases, with 13 bases remaining between them. The CDR3 is made up of 14 amino acids. The V gene's germline CDR1 is SGHVS and CDR2 FQNEAQ. CDR3 bases: TGTGCCAGCACCTCTTCGGGAGTCTACAATGAGCAGTTCTTC. Encoded protein: CASTSSGVYNEQFF.

This clonotype was detected a few times. The chain is built from TRBV7-2 and TRBJ2-1; possibly TRBD2 for D (6 bases). Germline lookup yields CDR1 SGHTA and CDR2 FQGNSA. The CDR3 covers 16 residues. V was shortened by 5 bases and J by 5 bases, with 19 bases between the two germline ends. In nucleotides, the CDR3 is TGTGCCAGCAGCACAAGCCGGGACTTAAGTAACAATGAGCAGTTCTTC. This sequence encodes CASSTSRDLSNNEQFF. Full variable domain (remainder filled in from reference TRBV7-2 and TRBJ2-1): GAGVSQSPSNKVTEKGKDVELRCDPISGHTALYWYRQSLGQGLEFLIYFQGNSAPDKSGLPSDRFSAERTGGSVSTLTIQRTQQEDSAVYLCASSTSRDLSNNEQFFGPGTRLTVL.

CDR3 region: CSASPRLAGGGRTDTQYF. CDR3 in DNA: TGCAGTGCTAGCCCCCGGTTAGCGGGAGGGGGACGCACAGATACGCAGTATTTT. This chain uses TRBV20-1 with TRBJ2-3; 11 positions match TRBD2. This CDR3 contains 18 residues. The germline V gene has CDR1 DFQATT and CDR2 SNEGSKA (reference sequence). J lost 1 base, V lost 3 bases, and 12 bases had no gene match.

The chain employs TRBV20-1 and TRBJ1-1, with TRBD1 matching over 11 bases. This CDR3 contains 14 residues. CDR1 and CDR2 from the germline V gene are DFQATT and SNEGSKA (reference sequence). The J segment lost 3 bases and the V segment lost 1 base, leaving 1 base of the junction unmatched. Here the CDR3 reads CSARGTGGYTEAFF. In DNA, the CDR3 is TGCAGTGCTAGAGGGACAGGGGGCTACACTGAAGCTTTCTTT.

This clonotype has just a few counts. This sequence joins TRBV7-8 and TRBJ2-1; tentatively, D is TRBD1 or TRBD2 (6 bases each). The CDR3 loop spans 15 amino acids. Trimming shortened V by 5 bases and J by 13 bases, and 24 bases separated the two germline ends. Germline V gene data show CDR1 as SGHVS and CDR2 as FQNEAQ. CDR3 nucleotide sequence: TGTGCCAGCAGCCTTAGCGGAGGGGGGCATCTTGAACAGTTCTTC. Its translation is CASSLSGGGHLEQFF.

The chain has TRBV4-2 and TRBJ2-5; D remains unclear. Germline lookup yields CDR1 LGHNA and CDR2 YNFKEQ. The V gene lost 4 bases and the J gene lost 2 bases, with 11 bases spanning the gap. The CDR3 totals 14 residues. The chain's CDR3 is CASSRVGQQETQYF. The CDR3 bases are TGTGCCAGCAGCCGCGTCGGCCAACAAGAGACCCAGTACTTC.

The V gene is TRBV12-3 or TRBV12-4, the J gene TRBJ1-2, with TRBD1 matching over 10 bases. Trimming took 3 bases from V and 0 from J; bases not matched to a gene: 7. The CDR3 has 17 residues. The CDR3 sequence is CASSFGQGELSNYGYTF. The CDR3 DNA follows: TGTGCCAGCAGTTTCGGACAGGGGGAATTGTCTAACTATGGCTACACCTTC.

This clonotype was seen more than once but under ten times. This rearrangement joins TRBV15 to TRBJ1-5, with 7 bases lining up with TRBD1. Losses at the gene ends were 5 bases for V and 4 bases for J; bases not matched to a gene: 5. This CDR3 has 14 residues. The germline V gene has CDR1 LNHNV and CDR2 YYDKDF (reference sequence). The CDR3 nucleotides are TGTGCCACCAGCCGCGGACAGGCTAATCAGCCCCAGCATTTT. Its translation: CATSRGQANQPQHF.

This clonotype has just a few counts. The chain recombines TRBV5-1 with TRBJ2-2; possible D gene TRBD2, 6 bases. Germline CDR1 and CDR2: SGHRS and YFSETQ. V lost 4 bases to trimming and J lost 3 bases, with 13 bases between them. This CDR3 comprises 15 residues. Here the CDR3 reads CASSRDGGDTGELFF. In nucleotides, the CDR3 is TGCGCCAGCAGCCGAGACGGGGGTGACACCGGGGAGCTGTTTTTT.

This clonotype was found once. The rearrangement links TRBV20-1 to TRBJ1-6; D gene uncertain. Looked up from germline, CDR1 is DFQATT and CDR2 is SNEGSKA (reference sequence). Trimming shortened V by 0 bases and J by 14 bases, and 14 bases separated the two germline ends. The CDR3 is 13 residues long. CDR3 sequence: CSARDGYGESLHF. The CDR3 region has the DNA TGCAGTGCTAGAGATGGTTACGGAGAGTCCCTCCACTTT.

This clonotype has more than one count but fewer than ten. The rearrangement joins TRBV19 to TRBJ1-3; D unclear. Germline loops: CDR1 LNHDA, CDR2 SQIVND (reference sequence). Trimming removed 3 bases at V and 0 bases at J, with 12 bases between. This CDR3 region has 16 residues. As DNA, the CDR3 is TGTGCCAGTAGTATGCGGAGGGATTACTCTGGAAACACCATATATTTT. It encodes CASSMRRDYSGNTIYF.

This clonotype was found once. V is TRBV12-5 and J is TRBJ2-3, with D hard to call. V was trimmed by 6 bases and J by 5 bases, leaving 18 bases between them. Germline V gene data show CDR1 as LGHNT and CDR2 as FRNRAP. The CDR3 length is 15 residues. The CDR3 is CASGETKRNLDTQYF. CDR3 DNA sequence: TGTGCTAGTGGCGAGACCAAGAGGAACCTAGATACGCAGTATTTT.